These T cell receptor beta chains were read from a single sample in a study of cytomegalovirus exposure and HLA in healthy donors. Here immunoSEQ multiplex PCR was the method, and the copy in TCRdb shows in-frame clones only, minus some. The sample holds approximately 180,000 clones, approximately 79% seen once. The sample consisted of PBMCs. These receptors were taken from a man aged 40-50 years in good health and CMV-seropositive. The CDR3 runs from the conserved cysteine through the conserved F or W. The order of the fields is J gene, clone size, D gene, V gene, CDR3 DNA, CDR3 protein. A D gene is named only where the DNA matches it firmly. Clone sizes are given selectively: once, few, many, or a class where the clone is expanded.

TRBJ1-2	NA	NA	TRBV27	TGTGCCAGCAGTTCGGACAGATCTAACTATGGCTACACCTTC	CASSSDRSNYGYTF
TRBJ2-1	few	NA	TRBV29-1	TGCAGCGTTTCACCCTTGAGGTACAATGAGCAGTTCTTC	CSVSPLRYNEQFF
TRBJ2-7	NA	TRBD1	TRBV28	TGTGCCAGCAGTTCGGGGACAGGGGCCTACGAGCAGTACTTC	CASSSGTGAYEQYF
TRBJ2-7	NA	TRBD2	TRBV5-6	TGTGCCAGCAGCCTGATGGAGGGAGGGCCGAAGGAGCAGTACTTC	CASSLMEGGPKEQYF
TRBJ2-1	NA	TRBD2	TRBV6-4	TGTGCCAGCAGTGAGACTAGCGGGGGTTACAATGAGCAGTTCTTC	CASSETSGGYNEQFF
TRBJ2-2	NA	TRBD1	TRBV28	TGTGCCAGCAGTCCGGGACAGGGGTCGGGCGGGGAGCTGTTTTTT	CASSPGQGSGGELFF
TRBJ2-3	NA	TRBD2	TRBV27	TGTGCCAGCAGTTCCCCCCGGCTAGCGGGAGCAGATACGCAGTATTTT	CASSSPRLAGADTQYF
TRBJ2-3	NA	TRBD2	TRBV9	TGTGCCAGCAGCGTAGGACTAGCGGGGACTCGTGCAGATACGCAGTATTTT	CASSVGLAGTRADTQYF
TRBJ2-3	NA	TRBD1	TRBV7-2	TGTGCCAGCAGCCCCGCGACAGGGCCCACAGATACGCAGTATTTT	CASSPATGPTDTQYF
TRBJ2-6	NA	NA	TRBV7-2	TGTGCCAGCAGCCCTATGTCAGGGGCCAACGTCCTGACTTTC	CASSPMSGANVLTF
TRBJ2-2	once	TRBD2	TRBV4-2	TGTGCCAGCAGCCAGAATGGTGGACTAGCGGGGACTTGGAGCGGGGAGCTGTTTTTT	CASSQNGGLAGTWSGELFF